One and the same sample provided the 8 T cell receptor beta chains below, sequenced in a study of blood T cells in healthy people across ages. With a J-beta primer mix and a sample-barcoded 5' primer, a second PCR ran 7 to 11 cycles. MiXCR was run by TCRdb on the 5' RACE reads, yielding one entry per CDR3 protein. The sample consists of approximately 810,000 distinct CDR3 sequences, 29% of them appearing once. The sample was blood. The receptors come from a woman aged 80 or over in good health.

This chain links TRBV24-1 with TRBJ1-4, with D maybe TRBD1 (5 bases). V lost 3 bases and J 8 bases, leaving 18 bases between the germline ends. Looked up from germline, CDR1 is KGHDR and CDR2 is SFDVKD. The CDR3 spans 16 residues. CDR3 in amino acids: CATSDGTLRGEEKLFF. CDR3 sequence (DNA): TGTGCCACCAGTGATGGTACACTGCGAGGGGAGGAAAAACTGTTTTTT.

As to this clonotype: A much more abundant neighbour one base away suggests this may be a read error. V is TRBV29-1 and J is TRBJ1-2; D unclear. Per germline, CDR1 SQVTM and CDR2 ANQGSEA. The V gene lost 7 bases and the J gene lost 4 bases, with 10 bases spanning the gap. The CDR3 extends over 11 amino acids. The CDR3 region has the DNA TGCAGCGGCGAGGGCGGCTATGGCTACACCTTC. It translates to CSGEGGYGYTF.

Note on this clonotype: One base away lies a much larger clone, so this may be a sequencing read error. This chain connects TRBV6-1 to TRBJ2-5; unclear D gene. The end of the DNA fits TRBJ2-1 better, so the J call may be wrong. Germline assignment: CDR1 MNHNS and CDR2 SASEGT. The CDR3 is 13 residues long. CDR3 DNA: TGTGCCAGCAGCCCAAGCAACCAAGAGACCCAGTTCTTC. Translated: CASSPSNQETQFF.

This clonotype was observed at least ten times. The chain recombines TRBV3-1 with TRBJ1-2; TRBD1 might be the D (5 bases). This CDR3 has 15 amino acids. V was clipped by 1 base and J by 3 bases, with 12 bases between them. Germline CDR1 LGHDT, CDR2 YNNKEL (reference sequence). DNA for the CDR3: TGTGCCAGCAGCCAAGGGGCAGGGAGTGACTATGGCTACACCTTC. Amino acids: CASSQGAGSDYGYTF.

The chain recombines TRBV6-1 with TRBJ1-1; 8 nucleotides line up with TRBD1. Per germline, CDR1 MNHNS and CDR2 SASEGT. The CDR3 is 14 residues long. V was clipped by 6 bases and J by 4 bases; unmatched bases: 7. The CDR3 region is CASSENQGATEAFF. The DNA of the CDR3 is TGTGCCAGCAGCGAAAACCAGGGGGCCACTGAAGCTTTCTTT.

This clonotype was seen more than once but under ten times. This chain joins TRBV5-1 and TRBJ2-5; 11 nucleotides align to TRBD2. The J call may be faulty, since TRBJ2-1 better matches the DNA end. Germline CDR1 reads SGHRS; CDR2 reads YFSETQ. The CDR3 runs 16 residues. Here the CDR3 DNA reads TGCGCCAGCAGCTTGGAGGGACTAGCGGTACAAGAGACCCAGTTCTTC. Encoded protein: CASSLEGLAVQETQFF.

Only a few counts were recorded for this clonotype. The rearrangement links TRBV7-2 to TRBJ2-7; TRBD2 matches 9 bases. Germline V CDR1 and CDR2: SGHTA, FQGNSA. The CDR3 length is 15 residues. Trimming at V came to 5 bases and at J to 4 bases, leaving 9 bases not matched to a gene. The CDR3 reads CASSRDSGGRYEQYF. CDR3 nucleotide sequence: TGTGCCAGCAGCAGAGATAGCGGGGGTCGGTACGAGCAGTACTTC.

This clonotype was counted many times. CDR3 loop: CASSSKGSDTEAFF. The CDR3 DNA reads as TGCGCCAGCAGCTCCAAGGGGTCGGACACTGAAGCTTTCTTT. V gene TRBV5-1 combines with J gene TRBJ1-1; D is perhaps TRBD1 (5 bases). V was cut by 3 bases and J by 3 bases, with 12 bases left in between. In germline, CDR1 is SGHRS, CDR2 YFSETQ. The CDR3 sequence is 14 residues long.